A selection of T cell receptor beta chains follows, all from one sample in a study of blood T cell repertoires in COVID-19. TCRdb's copy holds only in-frame clones and misses some; the assay was immunoSEQ multiplex PCR. The top ten clones hold around 3.6% of a sample with approximately 260,000 clones, approximately 79% of them seen once. Sequencing input: peripheral blood. The origin of the receptors is a woman in her thirties or forties with active or convalescent COVID-19. The CDR3 runs from the conserved cysteine through the conserved F or W. The D gene is left open where the match is weak.

J | D | V | CDR3
TRBJ1-4 | NA | TRBV19 | CASSIVGGLEEKLFF
TRBJ2-2 | TRBD1 | TRBV11-2 | CASRYQWRRGQGYTGELFF
TRBJ1-5 | NA | TRBV18 | CASSTQGSNQPQHF
TRBJ2-3 | TRBD2 | TRBV3-1/TRBV3-2 | CASSQQRGGTDTQYF
TRBJ1-3 | NA | TRBV19 | CASRLRGRSDSSGNTIYF
TRBJ2-1 | TRBD1 | TRBV5-1 | CASSSSGQGHNEQFF
TRBJ1-5 | TRBD1 | TRBV11-3 | CASSRKGGTGKNQPQHF
TRBJ1-4 | TRBD1 | TRBV9 | CASSVGTGRTNEKLFF
TRBJ1-1 | NA | TRBV7-8 | CASTRPRVASMNTEAFF
TRBJ2-5 | NA | TRBV10-3 | CAISSGGQQETQYF
TRBJ2-5 | TRBD1 | TRBV2 | CASRYTGGETQYF
TRBJ1-1 | NA | TRBV15 | CATSRGGGMNTEAFF